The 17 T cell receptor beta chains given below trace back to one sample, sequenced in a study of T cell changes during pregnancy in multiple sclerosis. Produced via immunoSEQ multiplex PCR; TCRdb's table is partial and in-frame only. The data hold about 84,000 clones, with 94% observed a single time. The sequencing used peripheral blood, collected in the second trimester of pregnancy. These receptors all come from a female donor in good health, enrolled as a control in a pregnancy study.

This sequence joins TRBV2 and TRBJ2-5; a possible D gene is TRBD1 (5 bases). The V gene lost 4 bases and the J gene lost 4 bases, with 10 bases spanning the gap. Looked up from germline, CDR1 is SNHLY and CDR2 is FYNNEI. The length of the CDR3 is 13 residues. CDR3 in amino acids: CASSGRAGETQYF. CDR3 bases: TGTGCCAGCAGTGGCAGGGCAGGAGAGACCCAGTACTTC.

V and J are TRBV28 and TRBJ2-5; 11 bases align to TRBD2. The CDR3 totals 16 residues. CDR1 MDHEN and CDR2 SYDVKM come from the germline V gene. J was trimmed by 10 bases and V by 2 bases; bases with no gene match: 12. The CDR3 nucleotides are TGTGCCAGCAGTTTAGTAGCGGGAGGGTCCGGTCTTCACCAGTACTTC. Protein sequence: CASSLVAGGSGLHQYF. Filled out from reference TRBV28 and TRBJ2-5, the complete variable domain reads DVKVTQSSRYLVKRTGEKVFLECVQDMDHENMFWYRQDPGLGLRLIYFSYDVKMKEKGDIPEGYSVSREKKERFSLILESASTNQTSMYLCASSLVAGGSGLHQYFGPGTRLLVL.

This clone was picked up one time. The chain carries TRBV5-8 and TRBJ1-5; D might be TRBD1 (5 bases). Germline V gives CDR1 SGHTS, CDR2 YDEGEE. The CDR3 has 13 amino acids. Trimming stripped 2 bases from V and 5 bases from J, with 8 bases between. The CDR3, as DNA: TGTGCCAGCAGCTTCCAGGGTTATCAGCCCCAGCATTTT. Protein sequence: CASSFQGYQPQHF.

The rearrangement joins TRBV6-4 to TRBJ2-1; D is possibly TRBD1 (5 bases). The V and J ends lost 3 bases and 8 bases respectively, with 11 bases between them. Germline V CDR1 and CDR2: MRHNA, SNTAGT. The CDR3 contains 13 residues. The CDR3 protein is CASSDRGTDEQFF. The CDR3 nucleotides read TGTGCCAGCAGTGATAGGGGCACCGATGAGCAGTTCTTC.

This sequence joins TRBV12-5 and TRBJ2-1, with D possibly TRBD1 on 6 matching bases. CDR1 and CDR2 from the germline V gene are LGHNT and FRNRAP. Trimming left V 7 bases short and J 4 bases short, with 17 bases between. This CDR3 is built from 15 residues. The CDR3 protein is CASDTGTWSYNEQFF. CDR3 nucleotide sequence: TGTGCTAGTGACACCGGGACATGGTCTTACAATGAGCAGTTCTTC.

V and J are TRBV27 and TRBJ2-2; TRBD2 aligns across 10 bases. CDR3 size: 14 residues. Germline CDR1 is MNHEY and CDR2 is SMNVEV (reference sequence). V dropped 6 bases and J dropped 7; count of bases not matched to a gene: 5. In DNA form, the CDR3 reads TGTGCCAGCAGATTAGCGGGAGGATACGGGGAGCTGTTTTTT. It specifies CASRLAGGYGELFF.

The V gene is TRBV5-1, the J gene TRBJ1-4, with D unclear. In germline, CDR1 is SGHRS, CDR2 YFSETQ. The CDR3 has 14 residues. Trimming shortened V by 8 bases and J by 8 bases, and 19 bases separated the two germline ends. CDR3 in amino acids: CASSPAGGMEKLFF. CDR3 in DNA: TGCGCCAGTAGCCCGGCAGGTGGAATGGAAAAACTGTTTTTT. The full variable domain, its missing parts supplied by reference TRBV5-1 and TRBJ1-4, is KAGVTQTPRYLIKTRGQQVTLSCSPISGHRSVSWYQQTPGQGLQFLFEYFSETQRNKGNFPGRFSGRQFSNSRSEMNVSTLELGDSALYLCASSPAGGMEKLFFGSGTQLSVL.

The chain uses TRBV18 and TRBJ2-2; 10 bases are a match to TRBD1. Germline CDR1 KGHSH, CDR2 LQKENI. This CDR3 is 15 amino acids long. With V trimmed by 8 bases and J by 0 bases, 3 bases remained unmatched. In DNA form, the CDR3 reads TGTGCCAGCGGGGGACAGGGGACGAACACCGGGGAGCTGTTTTTT. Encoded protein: CASGGQGTNTGELFF. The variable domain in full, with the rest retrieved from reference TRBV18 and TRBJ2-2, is NAGVMQNPRHLVRRRGQEARLRCSPMKGHSHVYWYRQLPEEGLKFMVYLQKENIIDESGMPKERFSAEFPKEGPSILRIQQVVRGDSAAYFCASGGQGTNTGELFFGEGSRLTVL.

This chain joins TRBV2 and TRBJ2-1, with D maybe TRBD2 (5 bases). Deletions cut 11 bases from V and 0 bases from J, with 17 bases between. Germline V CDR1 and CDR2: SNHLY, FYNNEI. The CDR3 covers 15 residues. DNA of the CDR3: TGTGCCGTCCGCTCGAAAGCGGACTCCTACAATGAGCAGTTCTTC. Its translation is CAVRSKADSYNEQFF.

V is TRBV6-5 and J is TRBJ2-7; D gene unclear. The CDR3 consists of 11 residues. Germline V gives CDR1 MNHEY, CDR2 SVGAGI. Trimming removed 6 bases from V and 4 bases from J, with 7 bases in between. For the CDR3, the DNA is TGTGCCAGCAGAGACACGTACGAGCAGTACTTC. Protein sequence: CASRDTYEQYF.

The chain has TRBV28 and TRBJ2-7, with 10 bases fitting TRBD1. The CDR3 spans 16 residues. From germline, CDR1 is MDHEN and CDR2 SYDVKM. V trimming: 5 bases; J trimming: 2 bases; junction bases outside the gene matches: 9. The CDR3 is CASSRQGASTTYEQYF. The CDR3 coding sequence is TGTGCCAGCAGTCGACAGGGGGCTTCGACTACCTACGAGCAGTACTTC.

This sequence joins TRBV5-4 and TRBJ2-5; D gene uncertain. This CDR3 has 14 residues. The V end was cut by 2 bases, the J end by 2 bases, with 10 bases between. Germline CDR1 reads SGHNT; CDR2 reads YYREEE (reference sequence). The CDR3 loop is CASSLRQTQETQYF. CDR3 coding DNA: TGTGCCAGCAGCTTAAGGCAGACTCAAGAGACCCAGTACTTC.

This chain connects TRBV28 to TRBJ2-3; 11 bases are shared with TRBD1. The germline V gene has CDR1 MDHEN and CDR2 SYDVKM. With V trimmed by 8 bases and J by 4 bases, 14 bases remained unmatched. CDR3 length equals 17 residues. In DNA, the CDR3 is TGTGCCAGCGGGGGCCCCGGGACAGGGGGGTTCCCAGATACGCAGTATTTT. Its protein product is CASGGPGTGGFPDTQYF.

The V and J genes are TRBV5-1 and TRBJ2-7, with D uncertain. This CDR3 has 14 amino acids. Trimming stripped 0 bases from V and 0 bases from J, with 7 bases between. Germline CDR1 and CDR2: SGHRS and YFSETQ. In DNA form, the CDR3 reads TGCGCCAGCAGCTTGGACGGTAACTCCTACGAGCAGTACTTC. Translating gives CASSLDGNSYEQYF.

The DNA of the CDR3 is TGTGCCAGCAGCTTAGCCCTAACTAGCGCGTACGACAATGAGCAGTTCTTC. Translated, it gives CASSLALTSAYDNEQFF. The chain recombines TRBV11-2 with TRBJ2-1; 7 bases match TRBD2. The CDR3 is 17 residues long. Germline CDR1 SGHAT, CDR2 FQNNGV. V dropped 1 base and J dropped 5; count of bases not matched to a gene: 11.

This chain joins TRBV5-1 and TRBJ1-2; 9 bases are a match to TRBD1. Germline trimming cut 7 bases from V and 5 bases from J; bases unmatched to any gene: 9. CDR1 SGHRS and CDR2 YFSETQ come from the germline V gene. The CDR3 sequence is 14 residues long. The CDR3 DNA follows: TGCGCCAGCCTACAGGGGGCGCGAAAATATGGCTACACCTTC. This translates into CASLQGARKYGYTF.

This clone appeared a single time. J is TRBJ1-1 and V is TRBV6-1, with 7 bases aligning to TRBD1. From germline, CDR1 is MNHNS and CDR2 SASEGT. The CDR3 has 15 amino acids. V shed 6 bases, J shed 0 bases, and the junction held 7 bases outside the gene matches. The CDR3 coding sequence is TGTGCCAGCAGAGACAGGGTTAGCATGAACACTGAAGCTTTCTTT. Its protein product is CASRDRVSMNTEAFF.